This entry is about one T cell receptor (beta chain). Its antigen remains undetermined. One base away there is no much larger clone; base qualities are not given. The time point label of this sample denotes: baseline before first vaccination. Vaccinee samples came from UK trials COV001 and COV002, including a single-blind randomized controlled phase 2/3 trial of AZD1222 (ChAdOx1 nCoV-19) in healthy adults. For TCRbeta chain sequencing, PBMC samples were collected from trial participants at day 0 and at day 28 after the second dose. The sample comes from a study of T cell responses to AZD1222 COVID-19 vaccine (dated by TCRdb to the early 2020s). With respect to the entire study: AZD1222 recipients given second doses at about 4 weeks or at about 12 weeks were pooled, since spike-specific TCR depth and breadth were not found to differ between the two schedules. A total of approximately 240 trial participants underwent TCR sequencing, of whom approximately 210 received two doses of AZD1222 and about 26 received two doses of the MenACWY control vaccine. Trial participants were enrolled into age subgroups of 18-55, 56-69 and 70-plus years, which contained around 150, 28 and 57 TCR-sequenced participants, respectively. Study-wide conclusions, independent of this receptor: Because no samples from the day 14 peak response were available, repertoires could be characterized only after the peak T cell response. Nearly half of unique spike-specific TCRs reportedly recognized epitopes outside regions mutated in the B.1.351 and B.1.1.7 variants. In the small 56-69-year group, the increase in depth fell short of significance, most likely because of low power. Conclusions about previously exposed vaccinees were limited because only six or seven AZD1222 recipients were SARS-CoV-2 seropositive at baseline. Vaccine-associated CD4 TCRs spanned the whole spike protein, with dominant responses in regions 160-218 and 743-854. Most participants were white British and females outnumbered males, and the authors suggested that clonal diversity may have been underestimated. After two AZD1222 doses, both the breadth and the depth of spike-specific TCRs were significantly higher than at day 0 and than in MenACWY recipients.

Trimming takes 3 bases from V and 3 bases from J, and the germline ends sit 18 bases apart. From cysteine to phenylalanine, the CDR3 is 17 amino acids long. The read is trimmed to its CDR3 DNA, 51 bases read in frame from base 1. CDR1 is given as KGHSH and CDR2 as LQKENI, both from the germline V gene. The CDR3 regions of human TCRbeta chains were analyzed by immunosequencing. In the source study's methods: Repertoire TCRs were matched against a reference library of SARS-CoV-2-specific TCRs generated with the MIRA antigen-specificity platform. Breadth was defined as the fraction of unique TCRs that were SARS-CoV-2-associated, and depth was defined as the fraction of total T cells that were SARS-CoV-2-associated. Using the MIRA data, every spike-specific TCR was mapped to the spike region that the TCR reacted to and assigned to either a CD4 or a CD8 class. Log10-transformed breadth and depth values were compared by one-way ANOVA with Sidak's multiple comparisons tests. Here the immuneACCESS table is served through TCRdb, limited to in-frame sequences with V and J called. Missing clones are a known gap in these copies; in checked studies unresolved V genes cover under half, and the rest lacks a known reason. V, J and clone size reflect that table, while D and trimming were determined from the DNA. The sample has under 200,000 clones on record, more than 85% of them singletons. Of the sample, approximately 3.9% falls within the top ten clones.

The rearranged chain carries TRBV18 and TRBJ1-3; TRBD1 is a weak D gene call, 5 bases matching. Here the sequenced sample was peripheral blood, taken on day 0 of AZD1222 vaccination. The TCR sequence derives from an adult in good health. The CDR3 reads as follows: CASSPTALGAIGNTIYF. DNA sequence: TGTGCCAGCTCACCGACTGCTTTAGGGGCAATTGGAAACACCATATATTTT.